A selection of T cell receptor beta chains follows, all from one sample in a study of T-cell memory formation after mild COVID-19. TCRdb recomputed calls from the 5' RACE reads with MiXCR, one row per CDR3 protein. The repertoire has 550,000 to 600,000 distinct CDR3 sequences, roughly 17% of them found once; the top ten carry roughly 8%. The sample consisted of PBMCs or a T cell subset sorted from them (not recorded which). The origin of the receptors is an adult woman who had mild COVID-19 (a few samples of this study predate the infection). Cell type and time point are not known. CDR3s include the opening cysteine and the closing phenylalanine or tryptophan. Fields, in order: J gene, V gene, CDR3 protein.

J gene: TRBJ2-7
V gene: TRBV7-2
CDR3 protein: CASSPELRYEQYF

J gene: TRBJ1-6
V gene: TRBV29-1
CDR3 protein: CSVVKIGRVIDNSPLHF

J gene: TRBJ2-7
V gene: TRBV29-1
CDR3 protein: CSVSSRGGGEQYF

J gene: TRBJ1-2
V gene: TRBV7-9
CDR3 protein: CASSPPAGWGYTF

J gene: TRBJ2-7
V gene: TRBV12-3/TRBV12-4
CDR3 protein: CASSFQATYEQYF

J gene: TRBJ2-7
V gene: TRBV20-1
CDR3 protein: CSAMRLEQTYEQYF

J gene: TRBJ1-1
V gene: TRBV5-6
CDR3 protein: CASSLGAFAFF

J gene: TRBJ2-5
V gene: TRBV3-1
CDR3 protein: CASSQDSRTQYF

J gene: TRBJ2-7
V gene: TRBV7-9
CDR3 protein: CASFKDSRAYEQYF

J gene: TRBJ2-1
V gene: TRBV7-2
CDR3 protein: CASSLVEGYEQFF

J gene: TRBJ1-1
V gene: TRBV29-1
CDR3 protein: CSVTGGGGTEAFF

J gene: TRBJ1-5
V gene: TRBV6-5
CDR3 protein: CASRRQGANQPQHF

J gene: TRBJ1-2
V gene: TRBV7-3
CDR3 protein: CASSPGSSSNYGYTF

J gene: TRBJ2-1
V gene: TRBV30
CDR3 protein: CAWSVWRGRPSYNEQFF

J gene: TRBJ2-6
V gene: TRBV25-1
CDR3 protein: CASSDGGAESGANVLTF

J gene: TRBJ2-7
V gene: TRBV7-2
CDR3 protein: CASSSLAGWYYEQYF

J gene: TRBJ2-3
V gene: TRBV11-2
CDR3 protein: CASSPLSGGPDTQYF

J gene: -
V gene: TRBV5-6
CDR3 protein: CASSAGLAGGNAYEQYF

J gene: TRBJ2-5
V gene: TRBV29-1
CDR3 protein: CSHDPGTSGAWGETQYF

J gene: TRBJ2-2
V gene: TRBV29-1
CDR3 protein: CSVNSGTTGELFF

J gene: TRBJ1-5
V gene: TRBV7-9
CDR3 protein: CASSSQGVGSQPQHF

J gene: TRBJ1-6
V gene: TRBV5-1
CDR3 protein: CASSGTGWESSYNSPLHF

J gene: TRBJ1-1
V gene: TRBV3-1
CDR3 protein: CASSQVSRLEAFF

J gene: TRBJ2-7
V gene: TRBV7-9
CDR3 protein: CASSLAQAGVHEQYF

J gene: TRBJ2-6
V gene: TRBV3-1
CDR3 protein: CASSQPGQVNSGANVLTF

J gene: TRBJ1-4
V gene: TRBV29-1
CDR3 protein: CSVLTGGSEKLFF

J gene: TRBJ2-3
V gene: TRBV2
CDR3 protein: CASSEQGGTDTQYF